This paragraph covers one TCR beta chain sequence. The antigen remains unidentified. This specimen belongs to a study of cytomegalovirus exposure and HLA in healthy donors. Overall study findings and caveats: Most TCR sequences were rare, but some public TCRs occurred in many donors. The authors considered a cluster of highly shared sequence variants likely to be a sequencing artifact. Later, an analysis showed that TCR beta chains associated with HLA were more clonally expanded than others that were equally common. Presence/absence analyses treated sequencing depth as roughly uniform across donors.

V shed 6 bases, J shed 2 bases, and the junction held 4 bases outside the gene matches. The CDR3 consists of 13 residues. Germline CDR1 reads MNHNY; CDR2 reads SVGAGI (reference sequence). It was with 60 Vbeta and 13 Jbeta primers that the PCR ran. The data were produced by immunoSEQ multiplex PCR, yet TCRdb's version contains in-frame clones alone and is incomplete. The sample includes 200,000 or so clones, about 81% of them seen just once. This rearrangement joins TRBV6-6 to TRBJ2-7; 7 nucleotides match TRBD1. Sequencing was carried out using PBMCs. This TCR derives from a woman aged 45-65 years in good health and CMV-seropositive. In DNA form, the CDR3 reads TGTGCCAGCAGCCCGGGACAGACCTACGAGCAGTACTTC. It specifies CASSPGQTYEQYF.